The 31 T cell receptor beta chains reported below all come from one sample, sequenced in a study of vaccination and CD4 T cells after COVID-19 (dated by TCRdb to between 2021 and 2023). The protocol used for the library was PCR. Sequencing relied on an Illumina iSeq 100. TCR sequencing of DNA from cultured CD4+ T cells used the Oncomine TCR Beta short-read assay at the Johns Hopkins FTIC core. TCRdb took the public reads, trimmed them with fastp at Q25, ran MiXCR for clone calling and kept in-frame beta chains. When rows share a CDR3 protein, they turn into one entry using the most common DNA and genes. This sample gives about 23,000 distinct CDR3 sequences in total; 67% of them show up just once. Less than 25% of the sample comes from the top ten. Antigens for these TCRs are unknown. This specimen's treatment or condition label, per the study, means: approximately nine-day PBMC culture with coronavirus spike peptide pools or control peptides (ViraFEST assay).

Material: CD4+ T cells from blood, cultured in vitro, obtained after SARS-CoV-2 vaccination. The source of these receptors is a human donor who received a COVID-19 vaccine.

V and J are TRBV6-2 or TRBV6-3 and TRBJ2-5; D is perhaps TRBD1 (6 bases). V was pared by 4 bases and J by 6 bases, with 15 bases between. The CDR3 covers 14 residues. Germline V gene data show CDR1 as MNHEY and CDR2 as SVGEGT. As DNA, the CDR3 is TGTGCCAGCAGTTCGGACAGCCGACATAAGACCCAGTACTTC. Translating gives CASSSDSRHKTQYF.

V and J are TRBV20-1 and TRBJ2-5; D ambiguous. Deletions cut 3 bases from V and 5 bases from J, with 10 bases between. The germline gives CDR1 DFQATT, CDR2 SNEGSKA (reference sequence). The CDR3 covers 12 residues. The CDR3 here is CSASRARETQYF. The CDR3 DNA reads as TGCAGTGCTAGTAGAGCTAGGGAGACCCAGTACTTC.

CDR3 nucleotide sequence: TGTGCCAGCATGGGGTACACCGGGGAGCTGTTTTTT. Its protein is CASMGYTGELFF. The chain joins TRBV28 to TRBJ2-2, with D hard to call. Germline V gene lookup returns CDR1 MDHEN and CDR2 SYDVKM. The CDR3 runs to 12 residues. Trimming took 7 bases from V and 3 from J, leaving 6 bases between them.

The chain combines TRBV6-1 with TRBJ2-2; 9 bases line up with TRBD1. The CDR3 spans 15 residues. V lost 11 bases and J lost 8; bases outside the gene matches: 15. The germline gives CDR1 MNHNS, CDR2 SASEGT. This chain's CDR3 is CAGERSGTGIGELFF. As DNA, the CDR3 is TGTGCCGGGGAAAGATCCGGGACAGGGATTGGGGAGCTGTTTTTT.

This chain links TRBV5-8 with TRBJ1-2; the D gene is possibly TRBD1 (5 bases). V was clipped by 0 bases and J by 2 bases, with 11 bases between them. CDR1 is SGHTS, CDR2 YDEGEE, per germline. The CDR3 extends over 15 amino acids. The CDR3, as DNA: TGTGCCAGCAGCTTGGGGAGGGGAATGAACTATGGCTACACCTTC. Amino acids: CASSLGRGMNYGYTF.

This clonotype was detected a few times. This chain joins TRBV20-1 and TRBJ2-3; D is possibly TRBD2 (5 bases). Trimming took 5 bases from V and 5 from J, leaving 8 bases between them. Germline V gene sequence: CDR1 DFQATT, CDR2 SNEGSKA (reference sequence). CDR3 size: 11 residues. CDR3 protein: CSALRGDTQYF. The DNA for the CDR3 is TGCAGTGCTCTACGGGGAGATACGCAGTATTTT.

The chain has TRBV11-2 and TRBJ1-5; tentatively, D is TRBD1 (6 bases). The CDR3 runs 17 residues. V lost 7 bases and J 3 bases, leaving 22 bases between the germline ends. Germline CDR1 is SGHAT and CDR2 is FQNNGV. CDR3 in DNA: TGTGCCAGCATCCAGAGGTATACAGGGCCCACCAATCAGCCCCAGCATTTT. It translates to CASIQRYTGPTNQPQHF.

This clonotype occurred a few times. V is TRBV20-1 and J is TRBJ2-3, with D perhaps TRBD2 (6 bases). The V and J ends lost 0 bases and 6 bases respectively, with 16 bases between them. CDR3 length: 15 amino acids. The germline gives CDR1 DFQATT, CDR2 SNEGSKA (reference sequence). Here the CDR3 reads CSARDAGRNDDTQYF. As DNA, the CDR3 is TGCAGTGCTAGAGATGCGGGGCGGAACGACGATACGCAGTATTTT.

The J gene is TRBJ1-2, the V gene TRBV10-3; weak D call: TRBD1 (5 bases). This CDR3 has 12 residues. Trimming shortened V by 9 bases and J by 6 bases, and 14 bases separated the two germline ends. CDR1 and CDR2 from the germline V gene are ENHRY and SYGVKD. CDR3 in amino acids: CAITGTEDGYTF. DNA of the CDR3: TGTGCCATTACCGGGACGGAAGATGGCTACACCTTC.

The V call is TRBV19, the J call TRBJ1-5; 12 bases are a match to TRBD1. After removal of 10 bases from V and 6 bases from J, the junction contained 7 bases not matched to a gene. The CDR3 is 14 amino acids. Germline V gene sequence: CDR1 LNHDA, CDR2 SQIVND (reference sequence). The CDR3, as DNA: TGTGCCATTGCCGGGACAGGGGGCTCTCAGCCCCAGCATTTT. Translated, it gives CAIAGTGGSQPQHF.

The CDR3 coding sequence is TGTGCCAGCAGTCTAATCGACAGGATTAACTATGGCTACACCTTC. Its translation is CASSLIDRINYGYTF. V and J are TRBV7-9 and TRBJ1-2, with D possibly TRBD1 on 6 matching bases. Germline CDR1 and CDR2: SEHNR and FQNEAQ (reference sequence). Trimming took 6 bases from V and 1 from J, leaving 15 bases between them. The CDR3 loop spans 15 amino acids.

This clonotype has more than one count but fewer than ten. This chain uses TRBV12-5 with TRBJ2-3; D possibly corresponds to TRBD1 (7 bases). The ends were cut back, 5 bases at V and 6 bases at J, with 15 bases in the middle. Germline V gives CDR1 LGHNT, CDR2 FRNRAP. CDR3 length equals 14 residues. The CDR3 DNA sequence: TGTGCTAGTGGTCGGGGGACAGTTCATGATACGCAGTATTTT. Translated, it gives CASGRGTVHDTQYF.

This clonotype has more than one count but fewer than ten. The genes are TRBV25-1 and TRBJ1-2, with unresolved D. Trimming took 1 base from V and 4 from J, leaving 10 bases between them. The CDR3 sequence is 14 residues long. Looked up from germline, CDR1 is MGHDK and CDR2 is SYGVNS. This chain's CDR3 is CASSESRQAYGYTF. The CDR3 DNA reads as TGTGCCAGCAGTGAATCCAGGCAGGCCTATGGCTACACCTTC.

The chain links TRBV14 to TRBJ2-5; TRBD2 might be the D (6 bases). CDR3 length equals 14 residues. CDR1 SGHDN and CDR2 FVKESK come from the germline V gene. The V end was cut by 2 bases, the J end by 5 bases, with 12 bases between. CDR3 DNA sequence: TGTGCCAGCAGCCAAAGGAGGGTGTCGGAGACCCAGTACTTC. This gives the protein CASSQRRVSETQYF. The variable domain in full, completed from reference TRBV14 and TRBJ2-5, reads EAGVTQFPSHSVIEKGQTVTLRCDPISGHDNLYWYRRVMGKEIKFLLHFVKESKQDESGMPNNRFLAERTGGTYSTLKVQPAELEDSGVYFCASSQRRVSETQYFGPGTRLLVL.

This chain connects TRBV7-2 to TRBJ2-1; D ambiguous. The V and J ends lost 1 base and 0 bases respectively, with 13 bases between them. The CDR3 is 17 residues long. Germline V gene sequence: CDR1 SGHTA, CDR2 FQGNSA. The CDR3 coding sequence is TGTGCCAGCAGCTTAGTGGGGTACCCGAGCTCCTACAATGAGCAGTTCTTC. This sequence encodes CASSLVGYPSSYNEQFF. The full variable domain, its missing parts supplied by reference TRBV7-2 and TRBJ2-1, is GAGVSQSPSNKVTEKGKDVELRCDPISGHTALYWYRQSLGQGLEFLIYFQGNSAPDKSGLPSDRFSAERTGGSVSTLTIQRTQQEDSAVYLCASSLVGYPSSYNEQFFGPGTRLTVL.

The chain couples TRBV6-1 to TRBJ1-5; a weak D match, TRBD1 (6 bases). V was clipped by 3 bases and J by 3 bases, with 9 bases between them. This CDR3 comprises 14 residues. The germline CDR1 and CDR2 sequences are MNHNS and SASEGT. The CDR3 DNA sequence: TGTGCCAGCAGTGAGGACAGAATCAATCAGCCCCAGCATTTT. This codes for CASSEDRINQPQHF.

V usage is TRBV20-1 and J usage is TRBJ1-1; maybe TRBD1 (5 bases). V lost 3 bases, J lost 0 bases, and 8 bases lay in between. Per the germline V gene, CDR1 is DFQATT and CDR2 is SNEGSKA (reference sequence). This CDR3 contains 13 residues. The CDR3 sequence is CSARGRVNTEAFF. CDR3 nucleotides: TGCAGTGCTAGGGGACGGGTGAACACTGAAGCTTTCTTT.

This chain links TRBV30 with TRBJ1-2, with D tentatively TRBD1 (6 bases). Trimming took off 1 base at V and 6 bases at J, with 15 bases between the two ends. The CDR3 has 14 amino acids. Germline CDR1 is GTSNPN and CDR2 is SVGIG (reference sequence). CDR3 region: CAWSDPGTLHGYTF. The CDR3, as DNA: TGTGCCTGGAGTGACCCCGGGACACTTCATGGCTACACCTTC. The full variable domain, completed using reference TRBV30 and TRBJ1-2, is SQTIHQWPATLVQPVGSPLSLECTVEGTSNPNLYWYRQAAGRGLQLLFYSVGIGQISSEVPQNLSASRPQDRQFILSSKKLLLSDSGFYLCAWSDPGTLHGYTFGSGTRLTVV.

This clonotype has more than one count but fewer than ten. V and J are TRBV24-1 and TRBJ2-1, with a weak D call TRBD2 (6 bases). The ends were cut back, 2 bases at V and 8 bases at J, with 15 bases in the middle. The CDR3 spans 15 residues. From germline, CDR1 is KGHDR and CDR2 SFDVKD. The CDR3 DNA sequence: TGTGCCACCAGTGATTCCGGGACTTGGAGGGATGAGCAGTTCTTC. It is translated as CATSDSGTWRDEQFF.

The chain couples TRBV24-1 to TRBJ2-3; 15 bases line up with TRBD2. The CDR3 is 18 residues long. Germline V gene data show CDR1 as KGHDR and CDR2 as SFDVKD. Unmatched junction bases numbered 7, after V lost 2 bases and J lost 5 bases. CDR3 in DNA: TGTGCCACCAGTGATTGGACTAGCGGGGGGGCCGGGGAAGATACGCAGTATTTT. This sequence encodes CATSDWTSGGAGEDTQYF.

This clonotype was counted a single time. The chain uses TRBV7-9 and TRBJ2-1; the D gene is possibly TRBD2 (5 bases). The germline CDR1 and CDR2 sequences are SEHNR and FQNEAQ (reference sequence). CDR3 size: 14 residues. The V and J ends lost 7 bases and 8 bases respectively, with 18 bases between them. CDR3 in amino acids: CASTLSSSTDEQFF. In nucleotides, the CDR3 is TGTGCCAGCACCCTAAGCTCTAGCACAGATGAGCAGTTCTTC.

The chain combines TRBV2 with TRBJ1-6; the match to TRBD1 covers 7 bases. V gave up 8 bases and J gave up 7 bases; unmatched junction bases: 2. The germline CDR1 and CDR2 sequences are SNHLY and FYNNEI. The CDR3 length is 12 residues. The CDR3 here is CASGTVNSPLHF. The DNA of the CDR3 is TGTGCCAGCGGGACAGTGAATTCACCCCTCCACTTT.

The V and J genes are TRBV6-2 or TRBV6-3 and TRBJ1-1; tentatively, D is TRBD1 (5 bases). The CDR3 has 13 amino acids. V was pared by 6 bases and J by 7 bases, with 15 bases between. Germline CDR1 and CDR2: MNHEY and SVGEGT. Written as DNA, the CDR3 is TGTGCCAGCAGGGGGACTCTCGGCCGTGAAGCTTTCTTT. This translates into CASRGTLGREAFF.

This clonotype was seen a single time. The chain has TRBV7-9 and TRBJ1-1, with 9 nucleotides matching TRBD1. The CDR3 length is 16 residues. With 3 bases clipped from V and 0 bases from J, the junction kept 5 bases outside the gene matches. Germline CDR1 SEHNR, CDR2 FQNEAQ (reference sequence). CDR3 region: CASSLGTGLLNTEAFF. CDR3 nucleotides: TGTGCCAGCAGCTTGGGGACAGGGTTATTGAACACTGAAGCTTTCTTT.

The chain is built from TRBV24-1 and TRBJ2-5; 9 bases fit TRBD2. V lost 6 bases to trimming and J lost 5 bases; unmatched junction nucleotides: 12. The CDR3 extends over 16 amino acids. Germline-derived CDR1 and CDR2 are KGHDR and SFDVKD. CDR3 sequence: CATSLNSGGGGETQYF. The CDR3 DNA reads TGTGCCACCAGTCTGAATAGCGGGGGAGGGGGGGAGACCCAGTACTTC.

The chain carries TRBV2 and TRBJ2-3, with D uncertain. Germline V gene data show CDR1 as SNHLY and CDR2 as FYNNEI. The CDR3 has 14 residues. V gave up 5 bases and J gave up 0 bases, with 9 bases separating them. CDR3 DNA sequence: TGTGCCAGCAGTAGGATACCTAGCACAGATACGCAGTATTTT. Amino acids: CASSRIPSTDTQYF.

This CDR3 is CASSQGYQPQHF. The CDR3 DNA reads as TGTGCCAGCAGCCAGGGGTACCAGCCCCAGCATTTT. The V gene is TRBV6-2 or TRBV6-3, the J gene TRBJ1-5; D might be TRBD1 (6 bases). The CDR3 has 12 amino acids. Germline V lookup: CDR1 MNHEY, CDR2 SVGEGT. Trimming removed 6 bases at V and 7 bases at J, with 10 bases between.

There are a few counts of this clonotype. V is TRBV6-5 and J is TRBJ1-3, with 9 positions matching TRBD1. The CDR3 spans 15 residues. V lost 2 bases, J lost 3 bases, and 2 bases stayed unmatched. Germline values: CDR1 MNHEY, CDR2 SVGAGI. DNA of the CDR3: TGTGCCAGCAGTTACCGGACAGGGGTTGGAAACACCATATATTTT. Amino acid sequence: CASSYRTGVGNTIYF.

This clonotype has more than one count but fewer than ten. This sequence joins TRBV7-8 and TRBJ2-3; 10 nucleotides match TRBD2. Germline trimming cut 3 bases from V and 0 bases from J; bases unmatched to any gene: 12. There are 19 residues in the CDR3. Germline V gene sequence: CDR1 SGHVS, CDR2 FQNEAQ. The CDR3 sequence: CASSLELAGAGSSTDTQYF. The CDR3, as DNA: TGTGCCAGCAGCTTGGAGCTAGCGGGGGCCGGGTCTAGCACAGATACGCAGTATTTT.

This clonotype has only a few counts. The J gene is TRBJ2-3, the V gene TRBV6-5; D gene unclear. The CDR3 contains 16 residues. V gave up 4 bases and J gave up 0 bases, with 14 bases separating them. Germline V gives CDR1 MNHEY, CDR2 SVGAGI. For the CDR3, the DNA is TGTGCCAGCAGTTCCCTCGACTCGCTCAGCACAGATACGCAGTATTTT. Amino acid sequence: CASSSLDSLSTDTQYF.

A single count supports this clonotype. V is TRBV5-1 and J is TRBJ1-1; TRBD1 might be the D (6 bases). Germline CDR1 reads SGHRS; CDR2 reads YFSETQ. V shed 4 bases and J shed 4 bases, with 11 bases lying between them. The CDR3 sequence is 13 residues long. The CDR3 sequence is CASSPGGGTEAFF. In DNA, the CDR3 is TGCGCCAGCAGCCCCGGAGGGGGCACTGAAGCTTTCTTT.